These 10 T cell receptor beta chains came from one sample sequenced in a study of tumor-infiltrating lymphocytes in oesophageal squamous cell carcinoma. Via MiXCR, TCRdb re-called the PCR reads, giving one row per CDR3 protein. The sample records some 16,000 distinct CDR3 sequences, approximately 56% being singletons. Sequencing was carried out using esophageal tumor tissue. The source is a male donor with esophageal squamous cell carcinoma.

J is TRBJ2-1 and V is TRBV7-9; TRBD1 agrees at 7 bases. The germline gives CDR1 SEHNR, CDR2 FQNEAQ (reference sequence). The CDR3 has 14 residues. The trim removed 2 bases at V and 7 bases at J, leaving 5 bases unmatched. CDR3 nucleotides: TGTGCCAGCAGCTTAACCCAGGGGGAAAATGAGCAGTTCTTC. Protein product: CASSLTQGENEQFF.

The chain links TRBV6-8 to TRBJ2-3, with 7 bases identical to TRBD2. V trimming: 3 bases; J trimming: 4 bases; junction bases outside the gene matches: 7. The CDR3 is made up of 15 amino acids. The V gene's germline CDR1 is MNHGY and CDR2 SAAAGT. Written as DNA, the CDR3 is TGTGCCAGCAGTTATTCGGCGGGAGTCGCAGATACGCAGTATTTT. It codes for CASSYSAGVADTQYF.

This clonotype was counted many times. The chain joins TRBV7-2 to TRBJ2-5, with 7 bases aligning to TRBD2. Germline CDR1 SGHTA, CDR2 FQGNSA. The CDR3 consists of 13 residues. V shed 7 bases, J shed 4 bases, and the junction held 6 bases outside the gene matches. The CDR3 sequence is CASTFTGGETQYF. The CDR3 DNA is TGTGCCAGCACTTTTACGGGGGGAGAGACCCAGTACTTC.

V is TRBV7-2 and J is TRBJ1-1, with 9 positions matching TRBD1. V was clipped by 7 bases and J by 5 bases; unmatched bases: 5. The CDR3 is 13 amino acids. Germline V gene sequence: CDR1 SGHTA, CDR2 FQGNSA. The CDR3 sequence: CASNRDRVTEAFF. DNA for the CDR3: TGTGCCAGCAATAGGGACAGGGTGACTGAAGCTTTCTTT.

This clonotype was seen at least ten times. This chain uses TRBV24-1 with TRBJ2-1; TRBD2 matches 14 bases. The trim removed 4 bases at V and 4 bases at J, leaving 8 bases unmatched. Looked up from germline, CDR1 is KGHDR and CDR2 is SFDVKD. There are 18 residues in the CDR3. CDR3 amino acids: CATSEPGTSGGRYNEQFF. CDR3 DNA sequence: TGTGCCACCAGTGAACCCGGGACTAGCGGGGGACGATACAATGAGCAGTTCTTC.

The chain has TRBV7-9 and TRBJ2-6; no firm D call. The DNA end lines up better with TRBJ2-1; the J call may be wrong. Germline V gene lookup returns CDR1 SEHNR and CDR2 FQNEAQ (reference sequence). The CDR3 length is 12 residues. CDR3 bases: TGTGCCAGCAGCTTGGTTTATGTGGAGCAGTTCTTC. Its protein is CASSLVYVEQFF.

This clonotype was detected ten times or more. A single base separates this from a much larger clone, so it may be a read error. This chain uses TRBV27 with TRBJ2-7; TRBD2 agrees at 9 bases. Germline V gives CDR1 MNHEY, CDR2 SMNVEV (reference sequence). J lost 7 bases, V lost 3 bases, and 10 bases had no gene match. This CDR3 spans 15 amino acids. CDR3 region: CASSFLAGFYNEQYF. In DNA form, the CDR3 reads TGTGCCAGCAGTTTTCTAGCGGGATTCTACAATGAGCAGTACTTC.

This clonotype was detected once. At one boundary the junction diverges from the germline segment, which might be a read error. The V and J genes are TRBV7-6 and TRBJ2-4; D remains ambiguous. TRBJ2-5 matches the DNA end more closely, so the J call is doubtful. The germline gives CDR1 SGHVS, CDR2 FNYEAQ. The CDR3 is 13 residues long. CDR3 coding DNA: TGTGCTAGCAGCTTAGGGCCGAAAGAGACCCAGTACTTC. It translates to CASSLGPKETQYF.

Turning to this clonotype: The CDR3 end shows no conserved phenylalanine or tryptophan, and so a read error is likely. It is unclear where the CDR3 begins or ends on the DNA, so no DNA is shown, and the CDR3 is as TCRdb lists it. The chain combines TRBV7-9 with TRBJ2-3; the table assigns TRBD2, which was not confirmed against the DNA. The CDR3 is 16 residues long, ends included. Germline values: CDR1 SEHNR, CDR2 FQNEAQ (reference sequence). CDR3 protein: CASSNAAGGYEQYFGP.

In its sample, this clonotype ranks as medium-sized. The chain links TRBV7-2 to TRBJ1-1, with a possible D match to TRBD1 (6 bases). This CDR3 is built from 13 residues. V lost 1 base to trimming and J lost 8 bases, with 11 bases between them. CDR1 and CDR2 from the germline V gene are SGHTA and FQGNSA. This CDR3 is CASSLVLRGEAFF. The CDR3 DNA is TGTGCCAGCAGCTTAGTTTTGAGGGGGGAAGCTTTCTTT.